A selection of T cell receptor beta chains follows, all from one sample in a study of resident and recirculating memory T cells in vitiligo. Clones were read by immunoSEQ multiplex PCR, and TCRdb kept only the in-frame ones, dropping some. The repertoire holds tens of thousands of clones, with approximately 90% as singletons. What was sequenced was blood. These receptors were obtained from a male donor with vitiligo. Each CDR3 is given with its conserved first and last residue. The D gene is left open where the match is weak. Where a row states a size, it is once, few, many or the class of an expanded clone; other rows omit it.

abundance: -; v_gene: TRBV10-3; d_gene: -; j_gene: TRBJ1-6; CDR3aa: CAISAESSYNSPLHF; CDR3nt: TGTGCCATTTCCGCGGAGAGCTCCTATAATTCACCCCTCCACTTT
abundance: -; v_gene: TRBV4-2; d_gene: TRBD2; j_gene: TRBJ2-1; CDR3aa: CASSQEGGLGEQFF; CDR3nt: TGTGCCAGCAGCCAAGAGGGGGGACTAGGGGAGCAGTTCTTC
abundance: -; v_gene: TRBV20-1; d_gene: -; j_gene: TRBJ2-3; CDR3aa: CSATESYTQYF; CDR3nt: TGCAGTGCTACGGAGAGCTATACGCAGTATTTT
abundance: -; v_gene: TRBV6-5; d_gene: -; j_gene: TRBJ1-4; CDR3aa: CASRLSGRLNEKLFF; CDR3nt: TGTGCCAGCAGGTTATCGGGTCGACTTAATGAAAAACTGTTTTTT
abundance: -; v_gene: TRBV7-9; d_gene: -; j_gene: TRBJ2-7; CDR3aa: CASSQGGSSYEQYF; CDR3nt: TGTGCCAGCAGCCAGGGAGGCAGTTCCTACGAGCAGTACTTC
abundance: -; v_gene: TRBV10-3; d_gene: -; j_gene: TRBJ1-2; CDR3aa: CAIRSRQDNYGYTF; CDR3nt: TGTGCCATCAGAAGCCGACAGGACAATTATGGCTACACCTTC
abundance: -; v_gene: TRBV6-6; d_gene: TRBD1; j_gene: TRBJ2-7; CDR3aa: CASILEGQGPHEQYF; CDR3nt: TGTGCCAGCATCCTAGAGGGACAGGGCCCCCACGAGCAGTACTTC
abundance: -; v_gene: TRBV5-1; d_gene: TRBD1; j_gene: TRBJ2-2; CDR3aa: CASSRGQGDTGELFF; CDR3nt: TGCGCCAGCAGCCGGGGACAGGGAGACACCGGGGAGCTGTTTTTT
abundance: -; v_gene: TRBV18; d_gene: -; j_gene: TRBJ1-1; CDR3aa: CATSDGLFTEAFF; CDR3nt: TGTGCCACCTCCGATGGACTCTTCACTGAAGCTTTCTTT
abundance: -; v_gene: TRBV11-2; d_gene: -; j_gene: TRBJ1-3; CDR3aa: CASSLGRGSGNTIYF; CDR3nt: TGTGCCAGCAGCTTAGGGCGGGGTAGTGGAAACACCATATATTTT
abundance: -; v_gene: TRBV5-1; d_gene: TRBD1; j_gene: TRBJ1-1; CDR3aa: CASSQTVDRDGTEAFF; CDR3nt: TGCGCCAGCAGCCAGACCGTAGACAGGGATGGAACTGAAGCTTTCTTT
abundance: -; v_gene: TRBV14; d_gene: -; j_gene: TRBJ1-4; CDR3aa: CASSYRTAFNEKLFF; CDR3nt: TGTGCCAGCAGCTACCGGACAGCCTTTAATGAAAAACTGTTTTTT
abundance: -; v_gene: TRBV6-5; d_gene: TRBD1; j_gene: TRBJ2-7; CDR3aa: CASSSQGARRPYEQYF; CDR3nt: TGTGCCAGCAGTTCGCAGGGGGCGAGGAGACCCTACGAGCAGTACTTC
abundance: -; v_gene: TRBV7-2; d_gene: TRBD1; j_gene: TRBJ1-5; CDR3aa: CASSFGQGSNQPQHF; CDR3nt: TGTGCCAGCAGCTTCGGACAGGGTAGCAATCAGCCCCAGCATTTT
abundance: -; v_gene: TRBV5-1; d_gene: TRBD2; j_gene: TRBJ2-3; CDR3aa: CASNQLAGVKDTQYF; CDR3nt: TGCGCCAGCAACCAACTAGCGGGGGTCAAGGATACGCAGTATTTT
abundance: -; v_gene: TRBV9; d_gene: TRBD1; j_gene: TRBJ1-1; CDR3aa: CASSAGTANTEAFF; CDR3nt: TGTGCCAGCAGCGCCGGGACAGCGAACACTGAAGCTTTCTTT
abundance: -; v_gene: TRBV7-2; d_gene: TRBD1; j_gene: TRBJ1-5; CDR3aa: CASSLQGAASPQHF; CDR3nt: TGTGCCAGCAGCCTACAGGGGGCCGCTTCGCCCCAGCATTTT
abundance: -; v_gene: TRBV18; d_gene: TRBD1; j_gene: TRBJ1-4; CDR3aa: CASSQSTGNNEKLFF; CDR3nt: TGTGCCAGCTCACAATCGACAGGGAATAATGAAAAACTGTTTTTT
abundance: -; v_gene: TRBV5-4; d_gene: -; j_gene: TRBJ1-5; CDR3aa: CASGIDSNQPQHF; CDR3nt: TGTGCCAGTGGTATAGATAGCAATCAGCCCCAGCATTTT
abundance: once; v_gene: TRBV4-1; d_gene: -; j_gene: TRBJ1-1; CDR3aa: CASSQEGRAANTEAFF; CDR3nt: TGCGCCAGCAGCCAGGAAGGGCGGGCGGCGAACACTGAAGCTTTCTTT
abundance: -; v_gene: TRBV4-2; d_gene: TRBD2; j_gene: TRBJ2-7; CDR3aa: CASSQEDSGGGPYEQYF; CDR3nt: TGTGCCAGCAGCCAAGAAGATAGCGGGGGCGGACCCTACGAGCAGTACTTC